This is a list of T cell receptor beta chains from one sample in a study of blood T cell repertoires in COVID-19. Assay: immunoSEQ multiplex PCR; the TCRdb copy retains only in-frame clones and omits some. The table lists 120,000 or so clones, about 88% of them singletons, with more than 0.9% in the top ten. Sequencing was carried out using peripheral blood. The receptors stem from a woman at least 80 years old with acute or convalescent COVID-19. CDR3s include the opening cysteine and the closing phenylalanine or tryptophan. D genes are given only for firm matches.

v_call	j_call	d_call	cdr3_aa	cdr3_nt
TRBV11-3	TRBJ2-7	TRBD2	CASSLPGGYEQYF	TGTGCCAGCAGCTTACCGGGGGGCTACGAGCAGTACTTC
TRBV27	TRBJ1-2	.	CASSLYPGIYGYTF	TGTGCCAGCAGTTTATACCCAGGGATTTATGGCTACACCTTC
TRBV5-1	TRBJ2-5	.	CASSFTGQETQYF	TGCGCCAGCAGCTTCACAGGGCAAGAGACCCAGTACTTC
TRBV30	TRBJ1-1	.	CAWSVPQGWGTEAFF	TGTGCCTGGAGTGTTCCTCAGGGCTGGGGAACTGAAGCTTTCTTT
TRBV5-1	TRBJ2-2	TRBD1	CASSPRTGMGTGELFF	TGCGCCAGCAGCCCCCGGACAGGGATGGGCACCGGGGAGCTGTTTTTT
TRBV20-1	TRBJ1-4	TRBD1	CSASSGTGGRKLFF	TGCAGTGCTAGTTCCGGGACAGGGGGCCGAAAACTGTTTTTT
TRBV19	TRBJ1-1	TRBD1	CASSLLIGQGATEAFF	TGTGCCAGTAGCCTACTAATCGGACAGGGGGCAACTGAAGCTTTCTTT
TRBV7-2	TRBJ1-5	.	CASSLYEGQPQHF	TGTGCCAGCAGCTTATATGAGGGTCAGCCCCAGCATTTT
TRBV9	TRBJ2-5	TRBD2	CASSFSGNGETQYF	TGTGCCAGCAGCTTCAGCGGGAACGGAGAGACCCAGTACTTC
TRBV5-6	TRBJ2-7	.	CASSSTGTYEQYF	TGTGCCAGCAGCTCGACAGGTACCTACGAGCAGTACTTC
TRBV6-1	TRBJ1-2	TRBD1	CASSEGPGGNYGYTF	TGTGCCAGCAGTGAAGGTCCAGGGGGCAACTATGGCTACACCTTC